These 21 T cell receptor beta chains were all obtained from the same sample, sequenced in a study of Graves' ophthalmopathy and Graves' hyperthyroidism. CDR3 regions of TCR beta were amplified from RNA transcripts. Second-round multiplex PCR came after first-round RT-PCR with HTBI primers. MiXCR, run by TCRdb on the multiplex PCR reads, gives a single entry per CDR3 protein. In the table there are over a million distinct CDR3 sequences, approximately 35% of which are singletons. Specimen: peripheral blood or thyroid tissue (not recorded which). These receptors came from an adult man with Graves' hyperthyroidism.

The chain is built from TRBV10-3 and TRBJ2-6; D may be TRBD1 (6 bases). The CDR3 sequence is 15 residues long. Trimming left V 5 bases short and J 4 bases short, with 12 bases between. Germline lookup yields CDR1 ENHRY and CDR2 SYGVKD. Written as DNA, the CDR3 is TGTGCCATCAGTCCACGGGACACCGGGGCCAACGTCCTGACTTTC. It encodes CAISPRDTGANVLTF.

The CDR3 loop reads CARDPSRGNYGYTF. As DNA, the CDR3 is TGTGCTAGAGATCCGTCCAGGGGCAACTATGGCTACACCTTC. The chain joins TRBV19 to TRBJ1-2; TRBD1 might be the D (6 bases). The CDR3 consists of 14 residues. CDR1 and CDR2 (germline): LNHDA, SQIVND (reference sequence).

In DNA form, the CDR3 reads TGCGCCAGCAGGCCCAGGTTAGGCCTATGGGAAGCTTTCTTT. It codes for CASRPRLGLWEAFF. The chain combines TRBV5-1 with TRBJ1-1, with no clear D. The CDR3 has 14 residues. The V end lost 5 bases, the J end lost 8 bases, and 19 bases lay between the germline ends. Looked up from germline, CDR1 is SGHRS and CDR2 is YFSETQ.

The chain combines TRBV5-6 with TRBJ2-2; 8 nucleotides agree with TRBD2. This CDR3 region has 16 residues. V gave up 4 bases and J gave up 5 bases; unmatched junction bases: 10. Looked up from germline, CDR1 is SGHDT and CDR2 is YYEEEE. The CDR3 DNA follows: TGTGCCAGCAGCAGACCCGGGACTAGACTGACCGGGGAGCTGTTTTTT. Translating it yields CASSRPGTRLTGELFF.

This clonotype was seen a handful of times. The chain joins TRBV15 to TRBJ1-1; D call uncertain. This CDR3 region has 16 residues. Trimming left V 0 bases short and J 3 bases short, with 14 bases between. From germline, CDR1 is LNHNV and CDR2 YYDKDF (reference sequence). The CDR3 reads CATSRDVGRSYTEAFF. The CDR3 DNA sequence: TGTGCCACCAGCAGAGATGTGGGCCGGAGTTACACTGAAGCTTTCTTT.

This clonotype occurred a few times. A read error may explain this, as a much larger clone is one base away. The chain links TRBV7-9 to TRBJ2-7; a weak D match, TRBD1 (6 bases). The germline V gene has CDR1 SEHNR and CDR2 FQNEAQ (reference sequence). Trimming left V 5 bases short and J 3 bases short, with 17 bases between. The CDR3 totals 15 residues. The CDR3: CASSAAGRGDYEQYF. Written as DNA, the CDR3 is TGTGCCAGCAGCGCAGCTGGCAGGGGAGACTACGAGCAGTACTTC.

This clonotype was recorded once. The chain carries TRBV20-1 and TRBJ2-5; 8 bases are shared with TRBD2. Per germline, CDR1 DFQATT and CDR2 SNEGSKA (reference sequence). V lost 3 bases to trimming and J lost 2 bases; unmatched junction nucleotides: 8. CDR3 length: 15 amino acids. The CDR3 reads CSASRRSGRQETQYF. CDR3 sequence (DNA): TGCAGTGCTAGTCGGCGGAGCGGGAGACAAGAGACCCAGTACTTC.

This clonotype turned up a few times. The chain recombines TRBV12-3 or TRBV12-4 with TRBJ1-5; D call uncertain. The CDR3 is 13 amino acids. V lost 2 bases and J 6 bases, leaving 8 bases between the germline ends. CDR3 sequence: CASSLKAVQPQHF. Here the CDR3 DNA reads TGTGCCAGCAGTTTAAAGGCTGTTCAGCCCCAGCATTTT.

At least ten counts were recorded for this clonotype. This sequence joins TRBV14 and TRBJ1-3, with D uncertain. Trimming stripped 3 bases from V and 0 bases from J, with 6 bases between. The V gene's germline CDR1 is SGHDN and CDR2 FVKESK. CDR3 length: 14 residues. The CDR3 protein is CASSQSRSGNTIYF. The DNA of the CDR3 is TGTGCCAGCAGCCAGTCCCGCTCTGGAAACACCATATATTTT.

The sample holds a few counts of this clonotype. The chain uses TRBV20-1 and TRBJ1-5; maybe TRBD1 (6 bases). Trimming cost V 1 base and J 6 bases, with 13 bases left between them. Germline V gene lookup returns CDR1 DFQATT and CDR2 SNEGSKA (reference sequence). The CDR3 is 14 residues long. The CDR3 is CSARGAGESQPQHF. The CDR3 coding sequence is TGCAGTGCTAGAGGGGCAGGGGAGAGTCAGCCCCAGCATTTT.

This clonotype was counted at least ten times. CDR3 in amino acids: CSVEDTGRGTEAFF. The CDR3 region has the DNA TGCAGCGTTGAAGATACAGGGAGGGGGACTGAAGCTTTCTTT. This chain uses TRBV29-1 with TRBJ1-1; possible D gene TRBD1, 6 bases. V gave up 0 bases and J gave up 5 bases, with 13 bases separating them. The germline CDR1 and CDR2 sequences are SQVTM and ANQGSEA. There are 14 residues in the CDR3.

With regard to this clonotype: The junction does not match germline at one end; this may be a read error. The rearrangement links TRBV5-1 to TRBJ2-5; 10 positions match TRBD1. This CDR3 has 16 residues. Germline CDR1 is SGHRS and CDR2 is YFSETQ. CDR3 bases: TGTGCCAGCAGCGGGGACAGGGGTGGAACACTAGAGACCCAGTACTTC. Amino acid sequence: CASSGDRGGTLETQYF.

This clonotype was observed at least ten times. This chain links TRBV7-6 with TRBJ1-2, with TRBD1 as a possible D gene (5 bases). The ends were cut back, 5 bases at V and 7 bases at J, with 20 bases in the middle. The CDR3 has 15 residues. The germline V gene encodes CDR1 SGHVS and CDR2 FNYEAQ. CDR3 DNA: TGTGCCAGCAGCCCTGGTGGAGCCGCAAGGGGTGGCTACACCTTC. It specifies CASSPGGAARGGYTF.

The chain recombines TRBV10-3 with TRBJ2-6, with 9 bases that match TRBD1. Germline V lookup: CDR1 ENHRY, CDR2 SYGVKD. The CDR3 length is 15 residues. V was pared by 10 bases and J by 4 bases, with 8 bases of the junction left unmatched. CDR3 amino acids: CATGQGRGGANVLTF. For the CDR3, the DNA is TGTGCCACAGGACAGGGGAGAGGAGGGGCCAACGTCCTGACTTTC.

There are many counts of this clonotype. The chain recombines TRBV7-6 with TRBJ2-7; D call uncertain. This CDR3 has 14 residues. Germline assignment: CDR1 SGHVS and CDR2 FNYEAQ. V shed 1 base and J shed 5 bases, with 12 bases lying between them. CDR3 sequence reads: CASSLVPGRDEQYF. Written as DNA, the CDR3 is TGTGCCAGCAGCTTAGTTCCCGGCCGGGACGAGCAGTACTTC.

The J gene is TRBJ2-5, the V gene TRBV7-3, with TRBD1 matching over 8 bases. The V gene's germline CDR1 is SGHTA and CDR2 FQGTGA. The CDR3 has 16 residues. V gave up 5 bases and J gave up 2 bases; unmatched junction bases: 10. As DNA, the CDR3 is TGTGCCAGCAGCCCGACGGACAGGGAAGCTCAAGAGACCCAGTACTTC. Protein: CASSPTDREAQETQYF.

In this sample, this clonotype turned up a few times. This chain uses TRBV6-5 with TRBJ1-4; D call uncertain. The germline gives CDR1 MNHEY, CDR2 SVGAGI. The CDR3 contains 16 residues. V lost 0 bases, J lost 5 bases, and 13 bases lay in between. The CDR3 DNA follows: TGTGCCAGCAGTTACTCCCCTGGGGTTACGAATGAAAAACTGTTTTTT. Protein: CASSYSPGVTNEKLFF.

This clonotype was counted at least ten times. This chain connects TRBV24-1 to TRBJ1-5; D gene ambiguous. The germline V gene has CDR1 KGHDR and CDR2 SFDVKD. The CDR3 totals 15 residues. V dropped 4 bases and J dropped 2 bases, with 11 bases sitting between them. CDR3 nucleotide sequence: TGTGCCACCAGTGACCCGGCCATTGGCAATCAGCCCCAGCATTTT. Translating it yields CATSDPAIGNQPQHF.

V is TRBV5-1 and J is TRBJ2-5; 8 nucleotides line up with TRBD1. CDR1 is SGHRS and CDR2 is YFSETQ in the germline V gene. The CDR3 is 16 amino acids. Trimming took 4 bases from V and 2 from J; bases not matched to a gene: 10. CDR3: CASSGGTGGPQETQYF. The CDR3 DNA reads TGCGCCAGCAGCGGCGGGACAGGAGGCCCACAAGAGACCCAGTACTTC.

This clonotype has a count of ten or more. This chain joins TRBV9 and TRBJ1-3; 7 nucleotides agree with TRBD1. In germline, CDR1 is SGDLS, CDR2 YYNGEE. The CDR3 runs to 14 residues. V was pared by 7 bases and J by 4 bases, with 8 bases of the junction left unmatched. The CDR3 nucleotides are TGTGCCAGCGGGGGGGACAGACTAGGAAACACCATATATTTT. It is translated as CASGGDRLGNTIYF.

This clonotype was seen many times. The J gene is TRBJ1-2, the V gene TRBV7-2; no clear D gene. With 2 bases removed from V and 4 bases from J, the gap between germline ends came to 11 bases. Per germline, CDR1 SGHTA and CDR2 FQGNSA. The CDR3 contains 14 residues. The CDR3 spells CASSLTGSAYGYTF. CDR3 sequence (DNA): TGTGCCAGCAGCTTAACCGGTTCCGCCTATGGCTACACCTTC.